The following is a T cell receptor beta chain sequence with its context. Its cognate antigen is unknown. The entry originates in a study of early T cells in non-severe SARS-CoV-2 infection. Study as a whole: The authors sequenced bulk RNA from unsorted whole blood, leaving chains unpaired. Study observations and caveats: Matching results from VDJdb favored anti-spike CD8 responses, leaving private and CD4 specificities undetected.

V dropped 4 bases and J dropped 1 base, with 7 bases sitting between them. Germline V gene data show CDR1 as ENHRY and CDR2 as SYGVKD. There are 13 residues in the CDR3. Researchers tagged individual cDNA molecules with unique molecular identifiers. TCRdb analysed the 5' RACE reads with MiXCR anew, one entry per CDR3 protein. Altogether 85,000 to 120,000 distinct CDR3 sequences are present, about an eighth being singletons, with the ten largest covering approximately 6%. This sequence was found in an adult who was a healthcare worker with PCR-confirmed SARS-CoV-2 infection or an uninfected control (not recorded which). Input material: whole blood. This chain links TRBV10-3 with TRBJ2-5, with no clear D. The chain's CDR3 is CAISGAGQETQYF. The CDR3 region has the DNA TGTGCCATCAGTGGCGCTGGCCAAGAGACCCAGTACTTC.